This T cell receptor (beta chain) was profiled in a study of PD-L1 blockade in urothelial cancer. The wider study: Most of the 29 patients were men with bladder-origin urothelial cancer.

Specified time point: pretreatment peripheral blood. Profiled with immunoSEQ multiplex PCR; TCRdb holds only in-frame clones, not every one. The sample lists 45,000 to 65,000 clones, roughly 87% occurring once. From germline, CDR1 is ENHRY and CDR2 SYGVKD. Losses at the gene ends were 4 bases for V and 5 bases for J; bases not matched to a gene: 7. The CDR3 has 14 residues. This receptor was obtained from a man in his 70s with urothelial cancer. The V call is TRBV10-3, the J call TRBJ1-1; the match to TRBD1 covers 7 bases. The starting material was PBMCs, obtained around atezolizumab (anti-PD-L1) treatment. The CDR3 loop reads CAISADRDLTEAFF. Here the CDR3 DNA reads TGTGCCATCAGTGCTGACAGGGACTTAACTGAAGCTTTCTTT.